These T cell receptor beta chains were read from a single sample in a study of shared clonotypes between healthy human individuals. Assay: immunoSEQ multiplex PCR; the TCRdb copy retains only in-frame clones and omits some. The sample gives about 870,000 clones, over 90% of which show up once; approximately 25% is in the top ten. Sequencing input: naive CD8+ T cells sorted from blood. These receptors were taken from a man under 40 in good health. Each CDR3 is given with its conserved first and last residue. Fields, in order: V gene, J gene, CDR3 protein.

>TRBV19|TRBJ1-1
CASSIEGGVAVNTEAFF
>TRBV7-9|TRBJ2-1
CASSKGLAGNNEQFF
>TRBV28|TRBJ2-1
CASIIKGRAHNEQFF
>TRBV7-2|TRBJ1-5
CASSLNREYQPQHF
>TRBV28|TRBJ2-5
CASRTGRAYQETQYF
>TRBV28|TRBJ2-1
CASSLPPQASGSNNEQFF
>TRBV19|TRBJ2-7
CASSPRTGTSSYEQYF
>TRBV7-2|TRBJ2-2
CASSLSTTGHTGELFF
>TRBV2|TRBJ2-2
CASRETGGKAGELFF
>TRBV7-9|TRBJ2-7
CASSLDEGASSYEQYF
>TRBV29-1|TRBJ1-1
CSVDSQGAITEAFF
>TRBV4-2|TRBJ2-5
CASSPLGSQETQYF
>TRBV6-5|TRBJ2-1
CASSSPGTLYNEQFF
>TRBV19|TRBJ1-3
CASSMDGNTIYF
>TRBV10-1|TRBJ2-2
CASSEGGSDTGELFF
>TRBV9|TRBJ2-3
CASSEGPGQVSGSTDTQYF
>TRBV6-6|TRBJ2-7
CASTPRTGESYEQYF
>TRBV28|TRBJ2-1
CASSRGTVEQFF
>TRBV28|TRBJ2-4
CASTHSMGEQGGNIQYF
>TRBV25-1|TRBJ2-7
CASSEARGEYWEQYF
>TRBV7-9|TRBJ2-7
CASSSDDRVYEQYF
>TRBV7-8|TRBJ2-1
CASSLQGGNEQFF
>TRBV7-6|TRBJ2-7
CASSLQGFHEQYF
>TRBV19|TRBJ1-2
CASSISPGGTYGYTF
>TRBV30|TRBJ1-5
CAWSVGGPNNQPQHF
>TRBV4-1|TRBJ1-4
CASSQEYGYEEKLFF
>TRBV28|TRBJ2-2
CASSFFSEAGELFF
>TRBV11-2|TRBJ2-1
CASSFLRVNEQFF
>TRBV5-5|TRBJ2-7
CASSPGGSYEQYF
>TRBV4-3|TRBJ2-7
CASSQRDEQYF
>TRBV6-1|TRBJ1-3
CATGGPGNTIYF
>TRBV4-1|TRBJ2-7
CASSQVWGGGSYEQYF
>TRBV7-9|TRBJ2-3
CASSYRQGASTDTQYF
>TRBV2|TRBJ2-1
CASSWLAGEGNNEQFF
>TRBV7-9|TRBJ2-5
CASSYTSGSHQETQYF
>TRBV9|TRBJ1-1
CASSPNDGPRAFF
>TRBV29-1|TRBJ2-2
CSVGGQANTGELFF
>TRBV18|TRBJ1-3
CASSPDRGWDTIYF
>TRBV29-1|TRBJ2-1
CSGRDGYNEQFF
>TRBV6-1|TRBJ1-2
CASSDIGVRGYGYTF
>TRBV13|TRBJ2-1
CASSLRGGNEQFF
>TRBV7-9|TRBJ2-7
CASSFRDINEQYF
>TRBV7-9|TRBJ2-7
CASSFSSGRLDEQYF
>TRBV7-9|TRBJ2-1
CASSRVPGTGHKNEQFF
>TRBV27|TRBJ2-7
CASSLTSSYEQYF
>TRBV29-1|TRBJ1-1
CSVVGGDGRREAFF
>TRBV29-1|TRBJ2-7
CSFEGPFSSYEQYF
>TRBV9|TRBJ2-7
CASSVGRTGGSEQYF
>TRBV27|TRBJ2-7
CASSSVAGRRGYEQYF
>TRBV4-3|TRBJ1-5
CASSQVLYSNQPQHF
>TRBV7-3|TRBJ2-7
CASSLFTGTRGEEQYF
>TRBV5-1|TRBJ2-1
CASSLLGVAETYNEQFF
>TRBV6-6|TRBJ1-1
CASRRVSGGNTEAFF
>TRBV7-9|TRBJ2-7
CASSSGDRFSYEQYF
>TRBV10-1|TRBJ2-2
CASSESLGLRGLDSAGELFF
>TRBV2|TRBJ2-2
CASSVLGELFF
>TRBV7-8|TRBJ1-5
CASSWGRMANQPQHF
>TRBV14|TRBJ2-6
CASSQDRGTGLSGANVLTF